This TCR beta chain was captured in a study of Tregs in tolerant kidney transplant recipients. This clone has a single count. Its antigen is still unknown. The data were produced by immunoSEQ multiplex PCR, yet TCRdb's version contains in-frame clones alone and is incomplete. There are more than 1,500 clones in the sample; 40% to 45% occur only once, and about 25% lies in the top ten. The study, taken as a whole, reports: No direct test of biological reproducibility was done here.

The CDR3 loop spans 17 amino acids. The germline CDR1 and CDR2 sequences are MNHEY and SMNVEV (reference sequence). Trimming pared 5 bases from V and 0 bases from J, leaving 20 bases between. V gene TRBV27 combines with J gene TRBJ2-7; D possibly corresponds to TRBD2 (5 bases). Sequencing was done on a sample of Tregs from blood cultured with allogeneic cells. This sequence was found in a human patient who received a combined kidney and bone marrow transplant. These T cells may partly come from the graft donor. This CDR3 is CASSRIKPGRSSYEQYF. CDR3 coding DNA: TGTGCCAGCAGTAGGATAAAACCGGGAAGGAGCTCCTACGAGCAGTACTTC.